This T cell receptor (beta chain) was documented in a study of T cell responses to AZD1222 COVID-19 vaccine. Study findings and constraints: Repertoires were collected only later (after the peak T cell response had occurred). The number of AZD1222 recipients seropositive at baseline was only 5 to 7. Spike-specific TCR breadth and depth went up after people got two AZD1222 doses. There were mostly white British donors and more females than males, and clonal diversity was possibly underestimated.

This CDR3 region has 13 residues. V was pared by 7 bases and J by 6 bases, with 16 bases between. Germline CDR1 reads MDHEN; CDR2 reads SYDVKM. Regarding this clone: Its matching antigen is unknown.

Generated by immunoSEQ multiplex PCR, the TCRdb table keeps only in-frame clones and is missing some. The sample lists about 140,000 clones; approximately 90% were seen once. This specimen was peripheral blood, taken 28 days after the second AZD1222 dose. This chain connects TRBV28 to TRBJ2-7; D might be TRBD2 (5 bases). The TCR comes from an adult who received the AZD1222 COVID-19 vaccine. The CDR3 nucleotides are TGTGCCAGCATCCGCGGGCAAATAGGCGAGCAGTACTTC. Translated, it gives CASIRGQIGEQYF. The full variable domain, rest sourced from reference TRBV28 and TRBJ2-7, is DVKVTQSSRYLVKRTGEKVFLECVQDMDHENMFWYRQDPGLGLRLIYFSYDVKMKEKGDIPEGYSVSREKKERFSLILESASTNQTSMYLCASIRGQIGEQYFGPGTRLTVT.